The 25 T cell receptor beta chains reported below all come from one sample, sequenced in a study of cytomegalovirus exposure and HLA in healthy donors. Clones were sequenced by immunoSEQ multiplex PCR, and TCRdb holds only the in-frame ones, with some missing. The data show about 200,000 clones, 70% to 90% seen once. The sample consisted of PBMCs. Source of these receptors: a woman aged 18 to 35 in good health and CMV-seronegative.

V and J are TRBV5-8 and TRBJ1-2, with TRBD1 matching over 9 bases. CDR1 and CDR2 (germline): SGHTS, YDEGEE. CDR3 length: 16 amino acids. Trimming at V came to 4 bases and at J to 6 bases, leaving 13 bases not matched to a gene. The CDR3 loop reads CASSETSGTGLDGYTF. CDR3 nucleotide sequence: TGTGCCAGCAGCGAAACCTCCGGGACAGGGCTCGATGGCTACACCTTC.

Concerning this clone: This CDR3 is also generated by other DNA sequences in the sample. As DNA, the CDR3 is TGTGCCAGCAGTTTAGGGGCTTATGGCTACACCTTC. It translates to CASSLGAYGYTF. This chain connects TRBV28 to TRBJ1-2; the D gene is possibly TRBD1 (5 bases). CDR1 is MDHEN and CDR2 is SYDVKM in the germline V gene. V lost 2 bases and J 5 bases, leaving 6 bases between the germline ends. This CDR3 is built from 12 residues.

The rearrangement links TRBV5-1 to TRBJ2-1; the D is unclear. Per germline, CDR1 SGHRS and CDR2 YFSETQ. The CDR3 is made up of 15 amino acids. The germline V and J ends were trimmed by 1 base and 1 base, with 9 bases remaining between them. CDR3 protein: CASSLQTTSYNEQFF. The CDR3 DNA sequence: TGCGCCAGCAGCTTGCAGACAACGTCCTACAATGAGCAGTTCTTC.

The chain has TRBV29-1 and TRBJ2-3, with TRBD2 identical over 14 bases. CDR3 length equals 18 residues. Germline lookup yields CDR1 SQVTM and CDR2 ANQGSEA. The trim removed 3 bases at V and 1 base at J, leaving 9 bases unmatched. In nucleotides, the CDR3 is TGCAGCGTTGAGGGACTAGCGGGAGACGGGTTTGGCACAGATACGCAGTATTTT. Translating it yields CSVEGLAGDGFGTDTQYF.

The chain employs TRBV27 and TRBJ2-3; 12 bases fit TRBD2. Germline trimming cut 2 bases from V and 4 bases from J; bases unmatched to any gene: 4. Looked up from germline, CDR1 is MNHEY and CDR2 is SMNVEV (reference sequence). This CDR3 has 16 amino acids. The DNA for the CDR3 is TGTGCCAGCAGTTTACGCGGACTAGCGGGACCAGATACGCAGTATTTT. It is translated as CASSLRGLAGPDTQYF.

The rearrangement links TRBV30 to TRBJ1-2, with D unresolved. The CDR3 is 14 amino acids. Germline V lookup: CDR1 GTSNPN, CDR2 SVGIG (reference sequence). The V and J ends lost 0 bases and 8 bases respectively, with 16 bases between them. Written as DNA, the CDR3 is TGTGCCTGGAGTGTCTCGGAATATGTGGAGGGCTACACCTTC. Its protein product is CAWSVSEYVEGYTF.

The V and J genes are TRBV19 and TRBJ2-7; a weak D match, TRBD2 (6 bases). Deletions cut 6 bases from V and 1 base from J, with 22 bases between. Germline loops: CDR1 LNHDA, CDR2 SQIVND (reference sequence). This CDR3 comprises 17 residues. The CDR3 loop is CASSYATSRDWSYEQYF. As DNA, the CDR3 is TGTGCCAGTAGCTACGCCACAAGCAGGGACTGGTCCTACGAGCAGTACTTC.

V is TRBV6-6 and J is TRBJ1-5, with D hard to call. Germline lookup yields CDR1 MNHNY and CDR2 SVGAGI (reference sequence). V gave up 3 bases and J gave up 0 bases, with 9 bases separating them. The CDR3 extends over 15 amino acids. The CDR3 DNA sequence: TGTGCCAGCAGTTATACCAGTGATAGCAATCAGCCCCAGCATTTT. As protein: CASSYTSDSNQPQHF.

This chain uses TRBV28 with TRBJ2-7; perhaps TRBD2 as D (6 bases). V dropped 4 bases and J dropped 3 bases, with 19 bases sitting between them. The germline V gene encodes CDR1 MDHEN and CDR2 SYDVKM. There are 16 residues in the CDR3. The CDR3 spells CASSSLSREISYEQYF. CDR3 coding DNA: TGTGCCAGCAGTTCCCTTAGTCGGGAGATAAGCTACGAGCAGTACTTC.

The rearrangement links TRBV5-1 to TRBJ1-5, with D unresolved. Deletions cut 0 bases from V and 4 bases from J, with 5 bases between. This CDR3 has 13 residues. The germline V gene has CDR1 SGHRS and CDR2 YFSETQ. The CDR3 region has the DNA TGCGCCAGCAGCTTGGGGCAGAATCAGCCCCAGCATTTT. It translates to CASSLGQNQPQHF.

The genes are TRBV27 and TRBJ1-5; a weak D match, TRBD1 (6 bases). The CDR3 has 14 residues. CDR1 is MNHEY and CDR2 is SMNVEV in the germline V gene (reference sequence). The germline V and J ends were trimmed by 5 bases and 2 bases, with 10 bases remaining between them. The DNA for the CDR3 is TGTGCCAGCAGTACCCGGACAGGCAATCAGCCCCAGCATTTT. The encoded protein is CASSTRTGNQPQHF.

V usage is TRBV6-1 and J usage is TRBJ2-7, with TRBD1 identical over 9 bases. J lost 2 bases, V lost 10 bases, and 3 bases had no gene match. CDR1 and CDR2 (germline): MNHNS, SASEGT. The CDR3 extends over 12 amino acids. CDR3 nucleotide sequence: TGTGCCATATGGGACAGGGCCTACGAGCAGTACTTC. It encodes CAIWDRAYEQYF.

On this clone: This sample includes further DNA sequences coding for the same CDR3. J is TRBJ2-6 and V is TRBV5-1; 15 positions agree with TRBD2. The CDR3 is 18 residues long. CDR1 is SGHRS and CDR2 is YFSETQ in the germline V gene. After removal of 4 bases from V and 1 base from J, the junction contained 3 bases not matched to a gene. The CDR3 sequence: CASSRGLAGGSGANVLTF. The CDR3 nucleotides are TGCGCCAGCAGCAGGGGACTAGCGGGAGGATCTGGGGCCAACGTCCTGACTTTC. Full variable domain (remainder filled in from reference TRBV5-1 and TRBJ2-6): KAGVTQTPRYLIKTRGQQVTLSCSPISGHRSVSWYQQTPGQGLQFLFEYFSETQRNKGNFPGRFSGRQFSNSRSEMNVSTLELGDSALYLCASSRGLAGGSGANVLTFGAGSRLTVL.

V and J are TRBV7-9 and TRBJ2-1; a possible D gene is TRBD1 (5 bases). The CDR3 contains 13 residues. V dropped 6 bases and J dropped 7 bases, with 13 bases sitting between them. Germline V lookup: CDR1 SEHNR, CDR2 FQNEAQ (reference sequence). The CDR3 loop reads CASSPPQGNEQFF. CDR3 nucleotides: TGTGCCAGCAGTCCTCCCCAGGGAAATGAGCAGTTCTTC.

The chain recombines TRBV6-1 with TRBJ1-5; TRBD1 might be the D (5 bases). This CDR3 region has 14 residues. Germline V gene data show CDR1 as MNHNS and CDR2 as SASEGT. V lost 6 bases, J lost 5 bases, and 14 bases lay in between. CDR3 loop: CASRARVLHQPQHF. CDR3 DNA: TGTGCCAGCAGGGCCAGGGTGCTCCATCAGCCCCAGCATTTT.

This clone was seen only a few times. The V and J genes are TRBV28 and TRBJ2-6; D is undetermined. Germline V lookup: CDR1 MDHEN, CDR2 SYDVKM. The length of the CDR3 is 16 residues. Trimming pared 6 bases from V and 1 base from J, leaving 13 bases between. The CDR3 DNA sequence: TGTGCCAGCAGCCCCGCCGAGGTGTCTGGGGCCAACGTCCTGACTTTC. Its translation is CASSPAEVSGANVLTF. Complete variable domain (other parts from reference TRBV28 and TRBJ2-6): DVKVTQSSRYLVKRTGEKVFLECVQDMDHENMFWYRQDPGLGLRLIYFSYDVKMKEKGDIPEGYSVSREKKERFSLILESASTNQTSMYLCASSPAEVSGANVLTFGAGSRLTVL.

For the CDR3, the DNA is TGCGCCAGCAGCTTCGGCCAGGGATCCTACGAGCAGTACTTC. Translation gives CASSFGQGSYEQYF. The V call is TRBV5-1, the J call TRBJ2-7; TRBD1 might be the D (5 bases). V was clipped by 2 bases and J by 1 base, with 10 bases between them. Germline V gene sequence: CDR1 SGHRS, CDR2 YFSETQ. The CDR3 is 14 amino acids.

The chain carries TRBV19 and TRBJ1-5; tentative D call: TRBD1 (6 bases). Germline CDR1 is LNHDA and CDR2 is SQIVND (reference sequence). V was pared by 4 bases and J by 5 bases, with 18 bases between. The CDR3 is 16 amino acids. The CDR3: CASSSTGISSYQPQHF. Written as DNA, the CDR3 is TGTGCCAGTAGTAGTACAGGGATCTCCTCTTATCAGCCCCAGCATTTT.

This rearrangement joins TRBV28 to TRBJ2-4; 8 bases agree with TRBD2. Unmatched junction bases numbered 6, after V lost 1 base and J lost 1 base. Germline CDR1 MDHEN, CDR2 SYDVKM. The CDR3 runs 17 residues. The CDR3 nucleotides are TGTGCCAGCAGTTTATCCGGACTAGCAGCCGCCAAAAACATTCAGTACTTC. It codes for CASSLSGLAAAKNIQYF.

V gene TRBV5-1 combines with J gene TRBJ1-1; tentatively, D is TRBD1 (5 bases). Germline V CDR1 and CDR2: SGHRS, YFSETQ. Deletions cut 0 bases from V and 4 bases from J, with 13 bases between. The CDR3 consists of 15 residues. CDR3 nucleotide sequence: TGCGCCAGCAGCTTGGTATCTGGGGCTGGCACTGAAGCTTTCTTT. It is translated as CASSLVSGAGTEAFF.

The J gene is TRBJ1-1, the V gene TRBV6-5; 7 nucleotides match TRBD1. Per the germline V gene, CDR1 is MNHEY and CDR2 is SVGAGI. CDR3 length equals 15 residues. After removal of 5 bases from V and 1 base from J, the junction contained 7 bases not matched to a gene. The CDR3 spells CASSRQGRANTEAFF. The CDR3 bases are TGTGCCAGCAGTCGACAGGGAAGAGCGAACACTGAAGCTTTCTTT.

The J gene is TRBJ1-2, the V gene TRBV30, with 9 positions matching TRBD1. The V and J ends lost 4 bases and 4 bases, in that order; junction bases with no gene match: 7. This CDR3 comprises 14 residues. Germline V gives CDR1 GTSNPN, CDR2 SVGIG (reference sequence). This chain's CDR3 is CAWTQGARFYGYTF. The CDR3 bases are TGTGCCTGGACACAGGGGGCGCGGTTCTATGGCTACACCTTC.

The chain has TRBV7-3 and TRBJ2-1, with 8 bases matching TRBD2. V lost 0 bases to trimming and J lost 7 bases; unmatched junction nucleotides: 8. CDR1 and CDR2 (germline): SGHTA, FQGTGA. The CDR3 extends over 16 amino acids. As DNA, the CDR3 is TGTGCCAGCAGCTTAACGTGGGCGGGAGGAGGAAATGAGCAGTTCTTC. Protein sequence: CASSLTWAGGGNEQFF.

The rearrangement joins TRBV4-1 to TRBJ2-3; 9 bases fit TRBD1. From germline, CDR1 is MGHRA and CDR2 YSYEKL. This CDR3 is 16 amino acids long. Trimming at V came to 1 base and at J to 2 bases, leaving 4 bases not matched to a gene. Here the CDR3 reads CASSQVTGGLTDTQYF. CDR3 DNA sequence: TGCGCCAGCAGCCAAGTGACAGGGGGTCTCACAGATACGCAGTATTTT.

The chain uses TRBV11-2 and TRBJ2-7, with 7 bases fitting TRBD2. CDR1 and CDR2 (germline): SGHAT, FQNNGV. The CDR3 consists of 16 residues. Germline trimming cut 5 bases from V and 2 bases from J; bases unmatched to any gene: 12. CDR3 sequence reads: CASSPPTRETTYEQYF. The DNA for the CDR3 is TGTGCCAGCAGCCCTCCAACGCGGGAGACCACCTACGAGCAGTACTTC.